Each of the 18 T cell receptor beta chains below was sequenced from the same sample in a study of T cell responses to AZD1222 COVID-19 vaccine. Generated by immunoSEQ multiplex PCR, the TCRdb table keeps only in-frame clones and is missing some. This sample has 100,000 to 150,000 clones, with about 90% found just once. The source material was peripheral blood, sampled on day 0 of AZD1222 vaccination. The receptors come from an adult in good health.

The chain carries TRBV10-3 and TRBJ2-3; the D gene could be TRBD1 or TRBD2 (5 bases each). The ends were cut back, 2 bases at V and 2 bases at J, with 11 bases in the middle. Germline V gene data show CDR1 as ENHRY and CDR2 as SYGVKD. This CDR3 has 15 residues. The DNA for the CDR3 is TGTGCCATCAGTGAGGAGGGGTCAATCACAGATACGCAGTATTTT. Encoded protein: CAISEEGSITDTQYF.

The chain carries TRBV14 and TRBJ2-5; D possibly matches TRBD1 or TRBD2 (5 bases each). Trimming removed 4 bases from V and 4 bases from J, with 16 bases in between. The germline gives CDR1 SGHDN, CDR2 FVKESK. CDR3 length equals 15 residues. The CDR3 loop is CASSRGSFRPETQYF. The CDR3 nucleotides are TGTGCCAGCAGCCGGGGGAGTTTCCGGCCAGAGACCCAGTACTTC.

In nucleotides, the CDR3 is TGTGCCAGCAGCTCACAGGTTTACGGAAACACCATATATTTT. Its translation: CASSSQVYGNTIYF. V is TRBV7-2 and J is TRBJ1-3; D possibly corresponds to TRBD1 (5 bases). Trimming removed 4 bases at V and 4 bases at J, with 11 bases between. Germline V lookup: CDR1 SGHTA, CDR2 FQGNSA. The CDR3 has 14 residues.

The chain employs TRBV28 and TRBJ1-5; D unresolved. This CDR3 is built from 14 residues. Per germline, CDR1 MDHEN and CDR2 SYDVKM. V was pared by 6 bases and J by 6 bases, with 15 bases between. CDR3 nucleotide sequence: TGTGCCAGCAGGGGGTCATTAGTGGCTCAGCCCCAGCATTTT. Translation: CASRGSLVAQPQHF.

This clone showed up just a few times. The chain carries TRBV7-2 and TRBJ1-2, with D unclear. This CDR3 contains 13 residues. Germline values: CDR1 SGHTA, CDR2 FQGNSA. Trimming cost V 1 base and J 8 bases, with 11 bases left between them. CDR3 nucleotide sequence: TGTGCCAGCAGCTTAGATCGTCCGGGGGGCTACACCTTC. Translating gives CASSLDRPGGYTF.

This chain connects TRBV30 to TRBJ1-6; TRBD1 is a possible D gene (5 bases). The V gene lost 5 bases and the J gene lost 1 base, with 9 bases spanning the gap. The CDR3 contains 14 residues. Germline assignment: CDR1 GTSNPN and CDR2 SVGIG (reference sequence). DNA of the CDR3: TGTGCCTGGGGGAGGGGATCCTATAATTCACCCCTCCACTTT. Its translation: CAWGRGSYNSPLHF. Combining the CDR3 with reference TRBV30 and TRBJ1-6 gives the whole variable domain SQTIHQWPATLVQPVGSPLSLECTVEGTSNPNLYWYRQAAGRGLQLLFYSVGIGQISSEVPQNLSASRPQDRQFILSSKKLLLSDSGFYLCAWGRGSYNSPLHFGNGTRLTVT.

The rearrangement links TRBV6-5 to TRBJ1-4, with TRBD1 identical over 8 bases. CDR1 and CDR2 (germline): MNHEY, SVGAGI. J lost 5 bases, V lost 4 bases, and 9 bases had no gene match. The CDR3 runs 16 residues. The chain's CDR3 is CASSSSLQGDNEKLFF. Here the CDR3 DNA reads TGTGCCAGCAGTTCCTCACTACAGGGGGACAATGAAAAACTGTTTTTT.

This chain joins TRBV30 and TRBJ2-7, with 9 bases aligning to TRBD1. The CDR3 is made up of 14 amino acids. Germline values: CDR1 GTSNPN, CDR2 SVGIG (reference sequence). Losses at the gene ends were 2 bases for V and 4 bases for J; bases not matched to a gene: 6. In nucleotides, the CDR3 is TGTGCCTGGAGTCATCCGGGACAGGGTTACGAGCAGTACTTC. As protein: CAWSHPGQGYEQYF.

The rearrangement joins TRBV19 to TRBJ2-2; tentative D call: TRBD2 (7 bases). The germline CDR1 and CDR2 sequences are LNHDA and SQIVND (reference sequence). The V end was cut by 6 bases, the J end by 4 bases, with 18 bases between. The CDR3 runs to 16 residues. CDR3 residues: CASRRGSSGFTGELFF. CDR3 coding DNA: TGTGCCAGTAGAAGGGGGTCTAGCGGATTCACCGGGGAGCTGTTTTTT. Based on the CDR3 plus reference TRBV19 and TRBJ2-2, the full variable domain is DGGITQSPKYLFRKEGQNVTLSCEQNLNHDAMYWYRQDPGQGLRLIYYSQIVNDFQKGDIAEGYSVSREKKESFPLTVTSAQKNPTAFYLCASRRGSSGFTGELFFGEGSRLTVL.

The chain has TRBV5-1 and TRBJ1-1; D may be TRBD1 (6 bases). This CDR3 has 12 residues. V was cut by 4 bases and J by 5 bases, with 9 bases left in between. Germline lookup yields CDR1 SGHRS and CDR2 YFSETQ. DNA for the CDR3: TGCGCCAGCAGCATGGGGGCTACTGAAGCTTTCTTT. This codes for CASSMGATEAFF.

The chain couples TRBV5-1 to TRBJ1-2; possibly TRBD1 for D (5 bases). Germline CDR1 reads SGHRS; CDR2 reads YFSETQ. Deletions cut 4 bases from V and 0 bases from J, with 13 bases between. The CDR3 runs 15 residues. CDR3 coding DNA: TGCGCCAGCAGCGCCGGGACGCAGGCTAACTATGGCTACACCTTC. This sequence encodes CASSAGTQANYGYTF.

V gene TRBV5-6 combines with J gene TRBJ1-1; D gene unclear. The V end was cut by 0 bases, the J end by 4 bases, with 10 bases between. The CDR3 is made up of 14 amino acids. Germline CDR1 reads SGHDT; CDR2 reads YYEEEE. The CDR3 DNA reads as TGTGCCAGCAGCTTGGGGGTCACAACCACTGAAGCTTTCTTT. This codes for CASSLGVTTTEAFF. The variable domain in full, completed from reference TRBV5-6 and TRBJ1-1, reads DAGVTQSPTHLIKTRGQQVTLRCSPKSGHDTVSWYQQALGQGPQFIFQYYEEEERQRGNFPDRFSGHQFPNYSSELNVNALLLGDSALYLCASSLGVTTTEAFFGQGTRLTVV.

The chain employs TRBV19 and TRBJ1-1, with 10 nucleotides matching TRBD1. J was trimmed by 1 base and V by 6 bases; bases with no gene match: 5. The CDR3 has 15 amino acids. Germline CDR1 and CDR2: LNHDA and SQIVND (reference sequence). DNA of the CDR3: TGTGCCAGTAGCCGACAGGGGGCGCGGAACACTGAAGCTTTCTTT. Translated: CASSRQGARNTEAFF.

The genes are TRBV4-3 and TRBJ2-7; TRBD2 is a possible D gene (6 bases). The germline CDR1 and CDR2 sequences are LGHNA and YSLEER. V gave up 0 bases and J gave up 7 bases, with 16 bases separating them. There are 15 residues in the CDR3. The CDR3: CASSQERAAGREQYF. CDR3 DNA sequence: TGCGCCAGCAGCCAAGAGAGGGCAGCGGGCCGGGAGCAGTACTTC.

The V gene is TRBV3-1 (or the pseudogene TRBV3-2), the J gene TRBJ2-3, with D perhaps TRBD2 (7 bases). Trimming removed 4 bases at V and 2 bases at J, with 13 bases between. CDR1 is LGHDT and CDR2 is YNNKEL in the germline V gene (reference sequence). This CDR3 region has 15 residues. This CDR3 reads CASSPRGGTTDTQYF. The CDR3 coding sequence is TGTGCCAGCAGCCCAAGGGGGGGAACCACAGATACGCAGTATTTT.

This sequence joins TRBV2 and TRBJ1-4; unclear D gene. Trimming took off 6 bases at V and 0 bases at J, with 14 bases between the two ends. The V gene's germline CDR1 is SNHLY and CDR2 FYNNEI. This CDR3 region has 16 residues. CDR3: CASRAKSVPTNEKLFF. The CDR3 DNA is TGTGCCAGCAGGGCCAAGAGTGTACCAACTAATGAAAAACTGTTTTTT.

The V gene is TRBV7-5, the J gene TRBJ2-5; the D call in the table, TRBD1, was not verified against the DNA. TRBV7-5 is designated a pseudogene. The CDR3 sequence is 16 residues long. CDR3 nucleotide sequence: TGTGCCAGAAGCTTAATCGACAGGGGCGAACAAGAGACCCAGTACTTC. Translated: CARSLIDRGEQETQYF.

The chain carries TRBV9 and TRBJ2-1, with TRBD2 identical over 11 bases. The CDR3 has 18 amino acids. Trimming cost V 4 bases and J 0 bases; bases outside gene matches: 9. CDR1 is SGDLS and CDR2 is YYNGEE in the germline V gene. The CDR3 loop reads CASSRGLAGFSSYNEQFF. The CDR3 DNA sequence: TGTGCCAGCAGCCGTGGACTAGCGGGCTTTAGCTCCTACAATGAGCAGTTCTTC. The variable domain in full, with the rest retrieved from reference TRBV9 and TRBJ2-1, is DSGVTQTPKHLITATGQRVTLRCSPRSGDLSVYWYQQSLDQGLQFLIQYYNGEERAKGNILERFSAQQFPDLHSELNLSSLELGDSALYFCASSRGLAGFSSYNEQFFGPGTRLTVL.